The sequence of this TCR beta chain was determined in a study of shared clonotypes between healthy human individuals. The CDR3 totals 14 residues. V lost 5 bases and J lost 3; bases outside the gene matches: 3. In germline, CDR1 is LNHDA, CDR2 SQIVND (reference sequence). TCRdb's copy holds only in-frame clones and misses some; the assay was immunoSEQ multiplex PCR. Among under 2.5 million clones, less than 95% were seen once, and the ten largest hold 0.37%. The study's findings and limits: Naive CD4 clonotypes were shared across a handful of donors at 4% to 5%. Sharing of clonotypes among donors was expected to vary with sequencing depth.

A word on this clone: The antigen remains unidentified.

Only Caucasian adults living in Nashville, Tennessee made up the donor group. This receptor was taken from a man younger than 35 in good health. Some clones in this sample may be carry-over from other donors' samples. The sequencing input was naive CD4+ T cells from PBMCs. Subset defined: CD45RA+ positively selected. The chain recombines TRBV19 with TRBJ2-4, with 8 positions matching TRBD1. CDR3 nucleotide sequence: TGTGCCAGTAGTGTAGGGACAGGCAAAAACATTCAGTACTTC. Amino acid sequence: CASSVGTGKNIQYF.